These T cell receptor beta chains were read from a single sample in a study of spatial heterogeneity in lung cancer. Each CDR3 protein gets one entry after TCRdb re-called the 5' RACE reads with MiXCR. The table shows approximately 25,000 distinct CDR3 sequences, with 7% occurring only once. The specimen comprised PBMCs, sampled at surgery. The receptor source for this set is a male donor with early-stage non-small cell lung cancer. CDR3s include the opening cysteine and the closing phenylalanine or tryptophan. Fields, in order: V gene, D gene, J gene, clone size, CDR3 DNA, CDR3 protein. D genes are given only for firm matches. Not all rows give a size; the values are once, few, many and, for expanded clones, a class.

TRBV6-1	NA	TRBJ1-6	NA	TGTGCCAGCAGTGAATTTCCTGGACAGAGCTCCTATAATTCACCCCTCCACTTT	CASSEFPGQSSYNSPLHF
TRBV20-1	TRBD1	TRBJ2-7	many	TGCAGTGCTAGTGTAGGGCTCCTGACAGGGGGAAGCGAGCAGTACTTC	CSASVGLLTGGSEQYF
TRBV10-3	NA	TRBJ1-6	few	TGTGCCATCAGTGAACCAGGGACACCCCTCCACTTT	CAISEPGTPLHF
TRBV12-3/TRBV12-4	NA	TRBJ1-5	NA	TGTGCCAGCAGTCCCCGGTTAGGCAATCAGCCCCAGCATTTT	CASSPRLGNQPQHF
TRBV9	NA	TRBJ2-1	medium-sized	TGTGCCAGCAGCGTAGGAGGGCCAGAGCAGTTCTTC	CASSVGGPEQFF
TRBV30	NA	TRBJ1-4	many	TGTGCCTGGAGTCCCGGCGTTGCAACTAATGAAAAACTGTTTTTT	CAWSPGVATNEKLFF
TRBV28	TRBD2	TRBJ2-5	many	TGTGCCAGCAGTTTTAACGGGGGGGCCCAAGAGACCCAGTACTTC	CASSFNGGAQETQYF
TRBV12-3/TRBV12-4	NA	TRBJ2-5	NA	TGTGCCAGCAGCCTAAACGGGGGCCAGGAGACCCAGTACTTC	CASSLNGGQETQYF
TRBV5-1	TRBD2	TRBJ2-1	many	TGCGCCAGCAGCTTATTACCTAGCGGAGGGGCCCACAATGAGCAGTTCTTC	CASSLLPSGGAHNEQFF
TRBV5-6	NA	TRBJ2-7	NA	TGTGCCAGCAGCTTGGGACAGCACTACGAGCAGTACTTC	CASSLGQHYEQYF
TRBV7-9	TRBD1	TRBJ1-1	many	TGTGCCAGCAGCTCGCAGGGGGGCACTGAAGCTTTCTTT	CASSSQGGTEAFF
TRBV9	NA	TRBJ2-1	many	TGTGCCAGCAGCGTAGCTAGAATTAGCGGATACAATGAGCAGTTCTTC	CASSVARISGYNEQFF
TRBV2	NA	TRBJ2-5	many	TGTGCCAGCACTGAAGGGGACCCTCGAGAGACCCAGTACTTC	CASTEGDPRETQYF
TRBV20-1	NA	TRBJ1-4	many	TGCAGTGCGGAGAGGGGGGAAAAACTGTTTTTT	CSAERGEKLFF
TRBV9	NA	TRBJ1-5	medium-sized	TGTGCCAGCAGCACGGGACTGGGAGGCGTCAATCAGCCCCAGCATTTT	CASSTGLGGVNQPQHF
TRBV20-1	TRBD1	TRBJ2-3	few	TGCAGTGCTAGCTCCCCGACAGGGTCCGATACGCAGTATTTT	CSASSPTGSDTQYF
TRBV10-3	TRBD2	TRBJ2-3	many	TGTGCCATCAGTGAGTCGAGAGAGGGACTAGCGGTCACAGATACGCAGTATTTT	CAISESREGLAVTDTQYF
TRBV7-9	NA	TRBJ1-1	many	TGTGCCAGCAGCTTAGTCGACAGCTACACTGAAGCTTTCTTT	CASSLVDSYTEAFF
TRBV10-3	TRBD2	TRBJ2-3	medium-sized	TGTGCCATCAGAGATCTAGCGGGGGCCACAGATACGCAGTATTTT	CAIRDLAGATDTQYF
TRBV5-1	NA	TRBJ2-2	few	TGCGCCAGCAGCGACAACACCGGGGAGCTGTTTTTT	CASSDNTGELFF
TRBV3-1	NA	TRBJ1-1	NA	TGTGCCAGCAGCCAAAGGTATAACACTGAAGCTTTCTTT	CASSQRYNTEAFF
TRBV18	TRBD2	TRBJ2-7	many	TGTGCCAGCTCACCAGGGGGGGTCGAGCAGTACTTC	CASSPGGVEQYF
TRBV20-1	NA	TRBJ2-5	many	TGCAGTGCTAGATCCCCCGGGGGTAGCCAGTACTTC	CSARSPGGSQYF
TRBV20-1	TRBD2	TRBJ2-1	many	TGCAGTGCCCAAGCGGGGGGCGGTGAGCAGTTCTTC	CSAQAGGGEQFF
TRBV28	NA	TRBJ1-2	many	TGTGCCAGCAGTTTTGACTATGGCTACACCTTC	CASSFDYGYTF
TRBV19	TRBD1	TRBJ1-2	few	TGTGCCAGTAGCCAATCAGGGGGGCTTGGTGGCTACACCTTC	CASSQSGGLGGYTF
TRBV12-3/TRBV12-4	NA	TRBJ1-1	few	TGTGCCAGCGGGAAACTGAACACTGAAGCTTTCTTT	CASGKLNTEAFF
TRBV28	NA	TRBJ1-3	many	TGTGCCAGCAGTTTAAGGCAGACAGCAAACACCATATATTTT	CASSLRQTANTIYF
TRBV10-3	NA	TRBJ2-1	many	TGTGCCATCAGTGAGACAGACGGACTGTACAATGAGCAGTTCTTC	CAISETDGLYNEQFF
TRBV20-1	NA	TRBJ2-3	many	TGCAGTGCTAGGGGAGGCGCAGGGGCCACAGATACGCAGTATTTT	CSARGGAGATDTQYF
TRBV7-3	NA	TRBJ2-1	medium-sized	TGTGCCAGCAGCTTAAAGGGTGGGATTCTCTCCTACAATGAGCAGTTCTTC	CASSLKGGILSYNEQFF
TRBV12-5	NA	TRBJ1-5	few	TGTGCTAGTGCCTTGTTTGCGGGGTATCAGCCCCAGCATTTT	CASALFAGYQPQHF
TRBV5-4	NA	TRBJ1-6	many	TGTGCCAGCAGCTTGGATTGGAACTCGCATTCACCCCTCCACTTT	CASSLDWNSHSPLHF
TRBV25-1	NA	TRBJ2-7	NA	TGTGCCAGCAGGGATAGGTACGAGCAGTACTTC	CASRDRYEQYF
TRBV6-6	TRBD2	TRBJ2-7	few	TGTGCCAGCACACTAGCGGGCTACGAGCAGTACTTC	CASTLAGYEQYF
TRBV3-1	NA	TRBJ1-1	many	TGTGCCAGCAGCCAAGGCATGGCGGGAGGCACTGAAGCTTTCTTT	CASSQGMAGGTEAFF
TRBV7-9	NA	TRBJ1-5	NA	TGTGCCAGCAGCTTAGGGGCAGCTAATCAGCCCCAGCATTTT	CASSLGAANQPQHF
TRBV12-3/TRBV12-4	TRBD1	TRBJ1-5	few	TGTGCCAGCAGCCTAGGACAGGGTTTGCATCAGCCCCAGCATTTT	CASSLGQGLHQPQHF
TRBV29-1	TRBD1	TRBJ2-7	NA	TGCAGCGTTGAAGAACCTACCGGGACAGGGGAATACGAGCAGTACTTC	CSVEEPTGTGEYEQYF
TRBV5-1	NA	TRBJ1-2	medium-sized	TGCGCCAGCAGCTTTCAGGCTAACTATGGCTACACCTTC	CASSFQANYGYTF
TRBV24-1	TRBD2	TRBJ2-1	many	TGTGCCACCAGTGATCTACTAGCGGATGCCTACAATGAGCAGTTCTTC	CATSDLLADAYNEQFF
TRBV27	TRBD2	TRBJ2-3	many	TGTGCCAGCAGTCCCTTCACCGGGACTAGCGGGAGAGATACGCAGTATTTT	CASSPFTGTSGRDTQYF
TRBV12-5	TRBD2	TRBJ2-1	many	TGTGCTAGTGGTCACCCGGGCGCTAGCGGGAGGGCCAGGTTGTATGAGCAGTTCTTC	CASGHPGASGRARLYEQFF
TRBV14	TRBD1	TRBJ2-4	NA	TGTGCCAGCAGCCAAGAGACAGGGAATGCCATTCAGTACTTC	CASSQETGNAIQYF
TRBV6-1	TRBD1	TRBJ1-5	few	TGTGCCAGCAGTGAAGGGCATACAGGGGTGGGCAATCAGCCCCAGCATTTT	CASSEGHTGVGNQPQHF
TRBV7-9	NA	TRBJ1-2	few	TGTGCCAGCAGCTTAGGAGGCGACTACACCTTC	CASSLGGDYTF
TRBV7-9	NA	TRBJ2-7	many	TGTGCCAGCAGCTTCCAGAACGAGCAGTACTTC	CASSFQNEQYF
TRBV9	NA	TRBJ2-3	many	TGTGCCAGCAGCGTAGGGGTCCCAGGGTACTTAGATACGCAGTATTTT	CASSVGVPGYLDTQYF